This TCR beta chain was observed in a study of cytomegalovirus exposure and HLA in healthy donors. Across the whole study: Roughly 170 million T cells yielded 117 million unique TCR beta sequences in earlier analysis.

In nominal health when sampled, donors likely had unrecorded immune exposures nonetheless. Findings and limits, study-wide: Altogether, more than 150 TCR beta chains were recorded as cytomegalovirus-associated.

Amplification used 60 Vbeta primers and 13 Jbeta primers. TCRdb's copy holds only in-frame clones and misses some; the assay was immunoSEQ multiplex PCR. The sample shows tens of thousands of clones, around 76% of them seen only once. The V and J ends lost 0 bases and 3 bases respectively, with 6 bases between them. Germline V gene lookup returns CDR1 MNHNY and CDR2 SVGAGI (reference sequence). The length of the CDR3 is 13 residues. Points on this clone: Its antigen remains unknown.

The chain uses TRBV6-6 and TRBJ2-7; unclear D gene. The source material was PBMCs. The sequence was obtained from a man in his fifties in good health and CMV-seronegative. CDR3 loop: CASSYSRNYEQYF. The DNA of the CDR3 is TGTGCCAGCAGTTACTCGAGGAACTACGAGCAGTACTTC.